Presented here are 29 T cell receptor beta chains from one specimen sequenced in a study of blood T cell repertoires in COVID-19. Clones were read by immunoSEQ multiplex PCR, and TCRdb kept only the in-frame ones, dropping some. The repertoire includes roughly 300,000 clones, 70% to 90% of them detected once, and 7.8% sits in the top ten. The sequenced sample consisted of peripheral blood. The receptors here all came from a woman aged 45-59 years who had recovered from COVID-19.

DNA of the CDR3: TGTGCCAGCAGTGAACAGACAGGGGGCAATCAGCCCCAGCATTTT. Translating it yields CASSEQTGGNQPQHF. This chain links TRBV2 with TRBJ1-5; 8 nucleotides agree with TRBD1. Trimming removed 2 bases from V and 2 bases from J; junction bases left unmatched: 2. Germline CDR1 reads SNHLY; CDR2 reads FYNNEI. This CDR3 contains 15 residues.

The chain joins TRBV2 to TRBJ1-1; 8 bases map to TRBD1. The V gene end was trimmed by 7 bases and the J gene end by 0 bases; junction bases not matched to a gene: 4. Germline CDR1 SNHLY, CDR2 FYNNEI. The CDR3 runs 14 residues. CDR3 nucleotides: TGTGCCAGCAAACAGGACAGGGTGAACACTGAAGCTTTCTTT. This codes for CASKQDRVNTEAFF.

CDR3 protein: CASSLQGSKAYEQYF. The CDR3 bases are TGTGCCAGCAGTTTACAGGGTTCGAAGGCCTACGAGCAGTACTTC. V usage is TRBV28 and J usage is TRBJ2-7; possible D gene TRBD1, 5 bases. The V gene's germline CDR1 is MDHEN and CDR2 SYDVKM. CDR3 length: 15 residues. The germline V and J ends were trimmed by 2 bases and 2 bases, with 13 bases remaining between them.

This clone was observed a handful of times. The CDR3 DNA reads as TGTGCCAGCAGCTTAGATATAGCGGGATACAATGAGCAGTTCTTC. This codes for CASSLDIAGYNEQFF. The chain recombines TRBV7-9 with TRBJ2-1; TRBD2 agrees at 8 bases. This CDR3 has 15 residues. Trimming at V came to 1 base and at J to 4 bases, leaving 3 bases not matched to a gene. CDR1 SEHNR and CDR2 FQNEAQ come from the germline V gene (reference sequence).

This rearrangement joins TRBV12-3 or TRBV12-4 to TRBJ1-2; D call uncertain. The CDR3 is 13 amino acids. V was trimmed by 2 bases and J by 7 bases, leaving 11 bases between them. The CDR3 bases are TGTGCCAGCAGTTTAATAAGGGAGGCTGGCTACACCTTC. Protein: CASSLIREAGYTF.

The CDR3 DNA sequence: TGTGCCAGCAGCGGTTCCCGGGACAGGCAAAATGAAGCTTTCTTT. Translation gives CASSGSRDRQNEAFF. This chain uses TRBV9 with TRBJ1-1; 8 bases line up with TRBD1. The germline V gene has CDR1 SGDLS and CDR2 YYNGEE. The CDR3 spans 15 residues. The J segment lost 7 bases and the V segment lost 3 bases, leaving 11 bases of the junction unmatched.

The chain recombines TRBV29-1 with TRBJ1-2; D is perhaps TRBD1 (5 bases). Deletions cut 1 base from V and 6 bases from J, with 18 bases between. Germline V lookup: CDR1 SQVTM, CDR2 ANQGSEA. The CDR3 totals 15 residues. The CDR3 here is CSVEVEAGGLNGYTF. The CDR3 coding sequence is TGCAGCGTTGAAGTTGAGGCGGGGGGATTAAATGGCTACACCTTC.

V gene TRBV28 combines with J gene TRBJ1-2; 9 nucleotides line up with TRBD1. This CDR3 has 16 amino acids. V was clipped by 3 bases and J by 5 bases; unmatched bases: 10. Germline V gives CDR1 MDHEN, CDR2 SYDVKM. The CDR3 DNA follows: TGTGCCAGCAGTTTTTCTACAGGGGGCGGCGGGTATGGCTACACCTTC. Translated: CASSFSTGGGGYGYTF.

This chain joins TRBV21-1 and TRBJ2-7; TRBD1 is taken as the D call from the table, unchecked against the DNA. TRBV21-1 is termed a pseudogene. This CDR3 has 15 amino acids. The CDR3 DNA reads TGTGCCAGCAGCAAATCAACATCATCAACCTACGAGCAGTACTTC. This gives the protein CASSKSTSSTYEQYF.

The V call is TRBV7-2, the J call TRBJ2-1; tentatively, D is TRBD1 (5 bases). Trimming took 5 bases from V and 4 from J, leaving 12 bases between them. CDR1 is SGHTA, CDR2 FQGNSA, per germline. This CDR3 region has 14 residues. The CDR3 reads CASSRDRQYNEQFF. CDR3 bases: TGTGCCAGCAGCCGTGACAGACAGTACAATGAGCAGTTCTTC.

This clone came up once. V is TRBV28 and J is TRBJ1-6; possibly TRBD1 for D (6 bases). CDR1 is MDHEN and CDR2 is SYDVKM in the germline V gene. The CDR3 has 14 residues. Trimming left V 3 bases short and J 14 bases short, with 17 bases between. The CDR3 reads CASSLPAVRDTLHF. The CDR3 nucleotides are TGTGCCAGCAGTTTGCCGGCCGTCCGGGACACCCTCCACTTT.

The chain has TRBV9 and TRBJ1-1, with TRBD1 identical over 7 bases. V shed 3 bases and J 8 bases; nucleotides not matched to a gene: 10. This CDR3 is 14 amino acids long. Germline V lookup: CDR1 SGDLS, CDR2 YYNGEE. The CDR3 loop reads CASSATDRSTEAFF. Written as DNA, the CDR3 is TGTGCCAGCAGCGCAACGGACAGGTCGACGGAAGCTTTCTTT. Looking up the rest from reference TRBV9 and TRBJ1-1 gives the full variable domain: DSGVTQTPKHLITATGQRVTLRCSPRSGDLSVYWYQQSLDQGLQFLIQYYNGEERAKGNILERFSAQQFPDLHSELNLSSLELGDSALYFCASSATDRSTEAFFGQGTRLTVV.

This clone has a single count. The genes are TRBV5-1 and TRBJ2-5, with D perhaps matching TRBD2 (7 bases). Between the trimmed V and J ends, which lost 4 bases and 3 bases, there was a span of 16 bases. Per the germline V gene, CDR1 is SGHRS and CDR2 is YFSETQ. The CDR3 runs to 15 residues. CDR3 coding DNA: TGCGCCAGCAGCAGGGGGGGCCGAGGGGAAGAGACCCAGTACTTC. It translates to CASSRGGRGEETQYF.

The rearrangement links TRBV28 to TRBJ2-5, with 8 bases that match TRBD1. The germline gives CDR1 MDHEN, CDR2 SYDVKM. The CDR3 runs to 15 residues. Trimming took 1 base from V and 5 from J; bases not matched to a gene: 6. CDR3 sequence: CASSLSYDRGETQYF. CDR3 nucleotide sequence: TGTGCCAGCAGTTTATCTTACGACAGGGGTGAGACCCAGTACTTC.

The chain joins TRBV18 to TRBJ2-5, with D uncertain. The CDR3 is 13 residues long. Trimming took 3 bases from V and 5 from J, leaving 10 bases between them. Germline V gene data show CDR1 as KGHSH and CDR2 as LQKENI. The CDR3 is CASSPSRRETQYF. The CDR3 DNA is TGTGCCAGCTCACCGAGCCGCCGGGAGACCCAGTACTTC.

This clone was counted a single time. The chain uses TRBV10-3 and TRBJ1-2, with 9 bases aligning to TRBD1. J gave up 6 bases and V 4 bases, and 6 bases lay outside the gene matches. Germline assignment: CDR1 ENHRY and CDR2 SYGVKD. The CDR3 spans 14 residues. CDR3 sequence reads: CAISGTGEYDGYTF. As DNA, the CDR3 is TGTGCCATCAGTGGGACAGGGGAATACGATGGCTACACCTTC.

This clone showed up just once. The V call is TRBV10-2, the J call TRBJ2-3; possible D gene TRBD2, 7 bases. V lost 7 bases to trimming and J lost 6 bases, with 17 bases between them. The CDR3 is 14 amino acids. Germline loops: CDR1 WSHSY, CDR2 SAAADI. The CDR3 DNA sequence: TGCGCCAGCACCGACCGGGGGGCATCGGATACGCAGTATTTT. It encodes CASTDRGASDTQYF.

The J gene is TRBJ2-3, the V gene TRBV11-2; TRBD1 agrees at 8 bases. The CDR3 totals 17 residues. The ends lost 5 bases at V and 0 bases at J; junction bases unmatched: 10. From germline, CDR1 is SGHAT and CDR2 FQNNGV. The CDR3 sequence is CASSPPAGTGSTDTQYF. The CDR3 bases are TGTGCCAGCAGCCCCCCCGCGGGGACAGGTAGCACAGATACGCAGTATTTT.

This chain joins TRBV18 and TRBJ1-2; 9 bases fit TRBD1. This CDR3 has 14 amino acids. V lost 0 bases to trimming and J lost 5 bases; unmatched junction nucleotides: 1. Germline values: CDR1 KGHSH, CDR2 LQKENI. The CDR3 bases are TGTGCCAGCTCACCACCCGGGACAGGGTATGGCTACACCTTC. As protein: CASSPPGTGYGYTF. The full variable domain, with the rest looked up from reference TRBV18 and TRBJ1-2, is NAGVMQNPRHLVRRRGQEARLRCSPMKGHSHVYWYRQLPEEGLKFMVYLQKENIIDESGMPKERFSAEFPKEGPSILRIQQVVRGDSAAYFCASSPPGTGYGYTFGSGTRLTVV.

The sample holds one count of this clone. The chain carries TRBV19 and TRBJ2-5; 9 nucleotides agree with TRBD2. The CDR3 sequence is 17 residues long. V lost 2 bases, J lost 1 base, and 8 bases stayed unmatched. Looked up from germline, CDR1 is LNHDA and CDR2 is SQIVND (reference sequence). DNA for the CDR3: TGTGCCAGTAGTATAAGGATAGCGGGAGTGGGCCAAGAGACCCAGTACTTC. This translates into CASSIRIAGVGQETQYF.

This chain joins TRBV30 and TRBJ2-7; a weak D match, TRBD1 (6 bases). Trimming pared 1 base from V and 4 bases from J, leaving 14 bases between. Germline V lookup: CDR1 GTSNPN, CDR2 SVGIG (reference sequence). The CDR3 consists of 14 residues. In nucleotides, the CDR3 is TGTGCCTGGAGTGACGCAGGGGACATATACGAGCAGTACTTC. This codes for CAWSDAGDIYEQYF.

CDR3: CAWRGQNYGYTF. CDR3 DNA: TGTGCCTGGAGGGGGCAGAACTATGGCTACACCTTC. The chain combines TRBV30 with TRBJ1-2, with D perhaps TRBD1 (5 bases). Trimming left V 3 bases short and J 2 bases short, with 7 bases between. Germline lookup yields CDR1 GTSNPN and CDR2 SVGIG (reference sequence). The CDR3 has 12 amino acids.

This chain connects TRBV5-1 to TRBJ2-1; possible D gene TRBD2, 6 bases. The CDR3 totals 16 residues. Germline V gene data show CDR1 as SGHRS and CDR2 as YFSETQ. V lost 0 bases and J 6 bases, leaving 16 bases between the germline ends. The CDR3 is CASSLGLVWDFNEQFF. The CDR3 DNA reads as TGCGCCAGCAGCTTGGGGTTAGTGTGGGACTTCAATGAGCAGTTCTTC.

The genes are TRBV15 and TRBJ2-5, with D uncertain. The V gene lost 0 bases and the J gene lost 5 bases, with 10 bases spanning the gap. Germline CDR1 is LNHNV and CDR2 is YYDKDF (reference sequence). This CDR3 comprises 14 residues. CDR3 sequence: CATSRDMTTETQYF. CDR3 sequence (DNA): TGTGCCACCAGCAGAGATATGACAACGGAGACCCAGTACTTC.

This chain connects TRBV28 to TRBJ2-7; 7 bases map to TRBD2. V lost 3 bases to trimming and J lost 6 bases; unmatched junction nucleotides: 8. The germline gives CDR1 MDHEN, CDR2 SYDVKM. This CDR3 is built from 14 residues. CDR3 DNA sequence: TGTGCCAGCAGTTTCGGGGGGACTCCTATCGAGCAGTACTTC. Its protein product is CASSFGGTPIEQYF.

This clone was detected only once. The chain is built from TRBV6-2 or TRBV6-3 and TRBJ2-1, with D possibly being TRBD2 (5 bases). Deletions cut 4 bases from V and 12 bases from J, with 22 bases between. This CDR3 has 15 residues. Germline V gene lookup returns CDR1 MNHEY and CDR2 SVGEGT. For the CDR3, the DNA is TGTGCCAGCAGTTCGCCGGGGAGTGGGGTCTTCGGGCAGTTCTTC. This translates into CASSSPGSGVFGQFF.

V and J are TRBV19 and TRBJ1-1; D is possibly TRBD1 (6 bases). There are 15 residues in the CDR3. V was shortened by 4 bases and J by 0 bases, with 12 bases between the two germline ends. CDR1 is LNHDA and CDR2 is SQIVND in the germline V gene (reference sequence). The CDR3 DNA is TGTGCCAGTAGTACCCTCTGGACAGTGAACACTGAAGCTTTCTTT. Translated, it gives CASSTLWTVNTEAFF.

This clone was counted between two and nine times. The chain combines TRBV4-2 with TRBJ2-7; the D gene is possibly TRBD2 (5 bases). The V end lost 1 base, the J end lost 1 base, and 20 bases lay between the germline ends. The germline V gene has CDR1 LGHNA and CDR2 YNFKEQ. CDR3 length equals 18 residues. The CDR3 coding sequence is TGTGCCAGCAGCCAAGGAGGGCGAGTCGTTTCGGGGTCCTACGAGCAGTACTTC. Amino acids: CASSQGGRVVSGSYEQYF.

The chain links TRBV6-1 to TRBJ2-2; D not certain. This CDR3 is 16 amino acids long. Germline V CDR1 and CDR2: MNHNS, SASEGT. With 2 bases removed from V and 4 bases from J, the gap between germline ends came to 14 bases. The DNA for the CDR3 is TGTGCCAGCAGTGAAATCCCAGGCCGGCGCACCGGGGAGCTGTTTTTT. This sequence encodes CASSEIPGRRTGELFF.